This T cell receptor (beta chain) was recovered during a study of graft-versus-host responses after intestinal transplantation. Background on the study: Transplants given to recipients were multivisceral, liver-intestinal, or isolated intestinal. Uniformly, recipients were administered anti-thymocyte globulin induction with subsequent tacrolimus and steroids for around three years.

Notes on this clone: The antigen remains undetermined.

Sequenced by immunoSEQ multiplex PCR; TCRdb stores in-frame clones only, minus some. Of 90,000 to 150,000 clones listed, roughly 95% are singletons. Overall study findings and caveats: GvH clones occurred in recipient marrow; some first appeared in ileum or blood.

V trimming: 5 bases; J trimming: 6 bases; junction bases outside the gene matches: 8. Germline lookup yields CDR1 SGHTA and CDR2 FQGNSA. This CDR3 spans 15 amino acids. The chain uses TRBV7-2 and TRBJ2-1; 9 bases match TRBD2. The sample consisted of unstimulated CD8+ T cells sorted from spleen or lymph node cells, taken before intestinal transplant. This clonotype was sampled from a human donor who received an intestinal transplant. The CDR3 DNA follows: TGTGCCAGCAGCCCCTCGCTAGCGGGAAGCAATGAGCAGTTCTTC. It is translated as CASSPSLAGSNEQFF. The full variable domain, rest sourced from reference TRBV7-2 and TRBJ2-1, is GAGVSQSPSNKVTEKGKDVELRCDPISGHTALYWYRQSLGQGLEFLIYFQGNSAPDKSGLPSDRFSAERTGGSVSTLTIQRTQQEDSAVYLCASSPSLAGSNEQFFGPGTRLTVL.